A single sample gave rise to the 32 T cell receptor beta chains below, sequenced in a study of siplizumab effects on memory and regulatory T cells (dated 2019 in TCRdb). Library creation used the immunoSEQ multiplex PCR assay. TCRdb mirrors the immuneACCESS table, restricted to in-frame sequences. Some clones are absent from its copies; in checked studies, under half trace to an unresolved V gene, and the reason for the others is unknown. A total of 120,000 or so clones appear in this sample, roughly 92% of them only once. 1% to 1.5% of the sample goes to the ten largest clones. Sequencing was done on a sample of CD4+ T cells sorted from blood. The receptor set was obtained from a human donor in good health.

This clone was observed once. The chain joins TRBV9 to TRBJ2-3; TRBD2 matches 9 bases. Per germline, CDR1 SGDLS and CDR2 YYNGEE. The CDR3 runs to 15 residues. Trimming cost V 4 bases and J 4 bases; bases outside gene matches: 7. As DNA, the CDR3 is TGTGCCAGCAGCCACGCGGGAGGGGGACCAGATACGCAGTATTTT. This encodes CASSHAGGGPDTQYF.

This clone was picked up one time. The V gene is TRBV9, the J gene TRBJ2-7; D unresolved. The V and J ends lost 0 bases and 0 bases respectively, with 10 bases between them. The CDR3 runs 15 residues. The germline gives CDR1 SGDLS, CDR2 YYNGEE. The CDR3 DNA follows: TGTGCCAGCAGCGTAGATGTGGATGCCTCCTACGAGCAGTACTTC. Amino acids: CASSVDVDASYEQYF. Full variable domain (remainder filled in from reference TRBV9 and TRBJ2-7): DSGVTQTPKHLITATGQRVTLRCSPRSGDLSVYWYQQSLDQGLQFLIQYYNGEERAKGNILERFSAQQFPDLHSELNLSSLELGDSALYFCASSVDVDASYEQYFGPGTRLTVT.

CDR3 protein: CASSFRTAGGGGYTF. Written as DNA, the CDR3 is TGTGCCAGCAGCTTTAGGACAGCCGGTGGAGGCGGCTACACCTTC. The chain couples TRBV27 to TRBJ1-2; D possibly corresponds to TRBD1 (6 bases). Trimming cost V 6 bases and J 8 bases, with 22 bases left between them. There are 15 residues in the CDR3. CDR1 is MNHEY, CDR2 SMNVEV, per germline (reference sequence).

The chain recombines TRBV11-1 with TRBJ2-2; D possibly corresponds to TRBD2 (6 bases). Trimming pared 2 bases from V and 0 bases from J, leaving 16 bases between. This CDR3 has 18 residues. Germline V gene sequence: CDR1 SGHAT, CDR2 FQDESV (reference sequence). The CDR3 DNA reads as TGTGCCAGCAGCTTATATCACGGTGGAGGGGCGAACACCGGGGAGCTGTTTTTT. Amino acid sequence: CASSLYHGGGANTGELFF.

The chain combines TRBV9 with TRBJ2-2; tentative D call: TRBD2 (6 bases). V lost 2 bases and J lost 4, with 9 bases in between. The CDR3 totals 14 residues. CDR1 SGDLS and CDR2 YYNGEE come from the germline V gene. The CDR3 sequence is CASSVGSGTGELFF. The CDR3 bases are TGTGCCAGCAGCGTCGGGAGCGGCACCGGGGAGCTGTTTTTT.

The chain employs TRBV18 and TRBJ2-5, with 10 bases fitting TRBD2. Gene TRBJ2-7 matches the end of the DNA better, so the J call may be wrong. The germline V gene encodes CDR1 KGHSH and CDR2 LQKENI. The CDR3 length is 15 residues. CDR3: CASSPGLAITYEQYF. CDR3 coding DNA: TGTGCCAGCTCACCGGGACTAGCGATAACTTACGAGCAGTACTTC.

Here the CDR3 DNA reads TGCAGTGCCCCTTGGCGGGAAGAGCAGTACTTC. Its protein is CSAPWREEQYF. The V call is TRBV20-1, the J call TRBJ2-7, with D possibly matching TRBD2 (6 bases). V lost 6 bases to trimming and J lost 7 bases, with 13 bases between them. CDR1 and CDR2 (germline): DFQATT, SNEGSKA (reference sequence). The CDR3 runs to 11 residues.

V gene TRBV6-1 combines with J gene TRBJ1-2; the D is unclear. CDR1 is MNHNS and CDR2 is SASEGT in the germline V gene. There are 12 residues in the CDR3. The V end lost 5 bases, the J end lost 9 bases, and 13 bases lay between the germline ends. CDR3 in DNA: TGTGCCAGCAGTTCTCAGAGTATGCGCTACACCTTC. Its protein is CASSSQSMRYTF.

This clone showed up just a few times. In DNA, the CDR3 is TGCAGCGTTGGGACAGGGAGCAATTCACCCCTCCACTTT. It yields the protein CSVGTGSNSPLHF. The genes are TRBV29-1 and TRBJ1-6, with 8 bases lining up with TRBD1. V trimming: 4 bases; J trimming: 7 bases; junction bases outside the gene matches: 3. CDR1 is SQVTM and CDR2 is ANQGSEA in the germline V gene. This CDR3 has 13 amino acids. Filled out from reference TRBV29-1 and TRBJ1-6, the complete variable domain reads SAVISQKPSRDICQRGTSLTIQCQVDSQVTMMFWYRQQPGQSLTLIATANQGSEATYESGFVIDKFPISRPNLTFSTLTVSNMSPEDSSIYLCSVGTGSNSPLHFGNGTRLTVT.

This clone was recorded once. This chain links TRBV7-9 with TRBJ2-1; D may be TRBD1 or TRBD2 (5 bases each). This CDR3 region has 17 residues. CDR1 and CDR2 from the germline V gene are SEHNR and FQNEAQ (reference sequence). The V gene lost 5 bases and the J gene lost 3 bases, with 20 bases spanning the gap. The CDR3 nucleotides are TGTGCCAGCAGCCCAACCTCACCGGGACCGCTCTACAATGAGCAGTTCTTC. Residues: CASSPTSPGPLYNEQFF. Using reference TRBV7-9 and TRBJ2-1 for the parts outside the CDR3, the full variable domain is DTGVSQNPRHKITKRGQNVTFRCDPISEHNRLYWYRQTLGQGPEFLTYFQNEAQLEKSRLLSDRFSAERPKGSFSTLEIQRTEQGDSAMYLCASSPTSPGPLYNEQFFGPGTRLTVL.

The chain couples TRBV7-8 to TRBJ2-1, with 7 positions matching TRBD1. The V gene's germline CDR1 is SGHVS and CDR2 FQNEAQ. This CDR3 spans 15 amino acids. The V and J ends lost 1 base and 2 bases, in that order; junction bases with no gene match: 2. This chain's CDR3 is CASSLEGQAYNEQFF. CDR3 DNA: TGTGCCAGCAGCTTAGAAGGACAGGCCTACAATGAGCAGTTCTTC.

The J gene is TRBJ1-5, the V gene TRBV6-5; 9 bases fit TRBD1. Looked up from germline, CDR1 is MNHEY and CDR2 is SVGAGI. The CDR3 has 14 amino acids. Trimming took 6 bases from V and 4 from J; bases not matched to a gene: 4. The CDR3 reads CASSLGQGNQPQHF. In DNA, the CDR3 is TGTGCCAGCAGCTTGGGACAGGGTAATCAGCCCCAGCATTTT.

The V gene is TRBV19, the J gene TRBJ2-2; D is perhaps TRBD1 or TRBD2 (5 bases each). The V end lost 7 bases, the J end lost 3 bases, and 15 bases lay between the germline ends. Germline V gene data show CDR1 as LNHDA and CDR2 as SQIVND (reference sequence). There are 15 residues in the CDR3. The CDR3 bases are TGTGCCAGTACGTCACGAGGGGCTGACACCGGGGAGCTGTTTTTT. Its protein product is CASTSRGADTGELFF.

The chain combines TRBV10-3 with TRBJ2-6; no firm D call. Trimming took 3 bases from V and 1 from J, leaving 4 bases between them. The CDR3 sequence is 14 residues long. Germline CDR1 and CDR2: ENHRY and SYGVKD. The CDR3 is CAISEPSGANVLTF. DNA for the CDR3: TGTGCCATCAGTGAACCGTCTGGGGCCAACGTCCTGACTTTC.

This clone is a singleton in its sample. The chain employs TRBV19 and TRBJ1-5, with unresolved D. There are 15 residues in the CDR3. Germline V lookup: CDR1 LNHDA, CDR2 SQIVND (reference sequence). V was trimmed by 4 bases and J by 2 bases, leaving 12 bases between them. The CDR3 nucleotides are TGTGCCAGTAGTACCGACGGGAGAGGCAATCAGCCCCAGCATTTT. Protein sequence: CASSTDGRGNQPQHF.

The rearrangement joins TRBV11-2 to TRBJ2-7; D is unclear. The length of the CDR3 is 13 residues. Trimming took off 3 bases at V and 2 bases at J, with 8 bases between the two ends. Germline-derived CDR1 and CDR2 are SGHAT and FQNNGV. CDR3: CASSFPTTYEQYF. In DNA, the CDR3 is TGTGCCAGCAGCTTTCCCACGACCTACGAGCAGTACTTC.

The chain couples TRBV2 to TRBJ1-5; 8 nucleotides align to TRBD1. CDR1 is SNHLY and CDR2 is FYNNEI in the germline V gene. The junction had 7 bases not matched to a gene; V was cut back by 6 bases and J by 3 bases. The CDR3 spans 15 residues. The CDR3 DNA reads TGTGCCAGCAGCCGGGACAGGCTAAACAATCAGCCCCAGCATTTT. It is translated as CASSRDRLNNQPQHF. The whole variable domain, remainder taken from reference TRBV2 and TRBJ1-5, is EPEVTQTPSHQVTQMGQEVILRCVPISNHLYFYWYRQILGQKVEFLVSFYNNEISEKSEIFDDQFSVERPDGSNFTLKIRSTKLEDSAMYFCASSRDRLNNQPQHFGDGTRLSIL.

The genes are TRBV6-1 and TRBJ2-2, with 8 bases lining up with TRBD2. This CDR3 region has 14 residues. Germline V lookup: CDR1 MNHNS, CDR2 SASEGT. The J segment lost 6 bases and the V segment lost 7 bases, leaving 7 bases of the junction unmatched. This CDR3 reads CASTPGGEAGELFF. The CDR3 bases are TGTGCCAGCACTCCGGGAGGGGAGGCCGGGGAGCTGTTTTTT.

The CDR3 bases are TGTGCCAGCAGCTTAGTGGCGGAATACGAGCAGTACTTC. Its protein is CASSLVAEYEQYF. V usage is TRBV7-9 and J usage is TRBJ2-7; no reliable D call. V was pared by 1 base and J by 4 bases, with 8 bases between. The CDR3 extends over 13 amino acids. Germline CDR1 SEHNR, CDR2 FQNEAQ (reference sequence).

This chain uses TRBV5-5 with TRBJ1-2; no clear D gene. The CDR3 is 14 amino acids. V lost 7 bases and J 1 base, leaving 14 bases between the germline ends. CDR1 is SGHKS and CDR2 is YYEKEE in the germline V gene (reference sequence). CDR3 DNA: TGTGCCAGCCAAATGCTCGGGAGTAACTATGGCTACACCTTC. It is translated as CASQMLGSNYGYTF.

J is TRBJ1-2 and V is TRBV29-1; D is ambiguous. The CDR3 has 15 amino acids. V gave up 1 base and J gave up 0 bases, with 12 bases separating them. Germline CDR1 SQVTM, CDR2 ANQGSEA. CDR3 protein: CSVEGLPGANYGYTF. The CDR3 DNA reads as TGCAGCGTTGAAGGCTTGCCAGGAGCTAACTATGGCTACACCTTC. The full variable domain, in which reference TRBV29-1 and TRBJ1-2 provide the parts outside the CDR3, is SAVISQKPSRDICQRGTSLTIQCQVDSQVTMMFWYRQQPGQSLTLIATANQGSEATYESGFVIDKFPISRPNLTFSTLTVSNMSPEDSSIYLCSVEGLPGANYGYTFGSGTRLTVV.

The chain combines TRBV5-1 with TRBJ2-1; TRBD2 aligns across 10 bases. Unmatched junction bases numbered 7, after V lost 6 bases and J lost 4 bases. The germline V gene encodes CDR1 SGHRS and CDR2 YFSETQ. The CDR3 runs 15 residues. In nucleotides, the CDR3 is TGCGCCAGCACGACCGGGACTAGCGCATACAATGAGCAGTTCTTC. It specifies CASTTGTSAYNEQFF. Looking up the rest from reference TRBV5-1 and TRBJ2-1 gives the full variable domain: KAGVTQTPRYLIKTRGQQVTLSCSPISGHRSVSWYQQTPGQGLQFLFEYFSETQRNKGNFPGRFSGRQFSNSRSEMNVSTLELGDSALYLCASTTGTSAYNEQFFGPGTRLTVL.

This sequence joins TRBV29-1 and TRBJ1-2; D ambiguous. With 1 base removed from V and 6 bases from J, the gap between germline ends came to 15 bases. This CDR3 region has 14 residues. The germline CDR1 and CDR2 sequences are SQVTM and ANQGSEA. The CDR3 spells CSVEGGRGRDGYTF. The CDR3 nucleotides read TGCAGCGTTGAAGGTGGACGGGGAAGGGATGGCTACACCTTC.

This clone is a singleton in its sample. The chain has TRBV6-1 and TRBJ2-5; 10 positions agree with TRBD2. J was trimmed by 5 bases and V by 8 bases; bases with no gene match: 5. The CDR3 is 13 residues long. From germline, CDR1 is MNHNS and CDR2 SASEGT. The CDR3 coding sequence is TGTGCCAGCTCTAGCGGGAGTTGGGAGACCCAGTACTTC. Its translation: CASSSGSWETQYF.

V gene TRBV7-2 combines with J gene TRBJ2-3, with 7 bases that match TRBD2. With 0 bases clipped from V and 4 bases from J, the junction kept 7 bases outside the gene matches. This CDR3 region has 16 residues. Germline V gene sequence: CDR1 SGHTA, CDR2 FQGNSA. The CDR3 spells CASSLAPAGHPDTQYF. The CDR3 coding sequence is TGTGCCAGCAGCTTAGCCCCAGCGGGGCATCCAGATACGCAGTATTTT.

This clone was observed once. This chain connects TRBV2 to TRBJ2-5, with D uncertain. TRBJ2-7 matches the DNA end more closely, so the J call is doubtful. This CDR3 contains 14 residues. Germline CDR1 SNHLY, CDR2 FYNNEI. The DNA of the CDR3 is TGTGCCAGCTTTCTTCGTATGGGGACCTACGAGCAGTACTTC. Translating it yields CASFLRMGTYEQYF.

The chain employs TRBV5-1 and TRBJ2-3; D not certain. Germline V gene lookup returns CDR1 SGHRS and CDR2 YFSETQ. There are 14 residues in the CDR3. Trimming removed 2 bases from V and 3 bases from J, with 10 bases in between. The CDR3 nucleotides are TGCGCCAGCAGCTTTACTACCAAGACAGATACGCAGTATTTT. Translating gives CASSFTTKTDTQYF.

The V call is TRBV10-2, the J call TRBJ1-3, with D maybe TRBD1 (6 bases). CDR1 and CDR2 from the germline V gene are WSHSY and SAAADI. The CDR3 runs to 15 residues. Between the trimmed V and J ends, which lost 5 bases and 2 bases, there was a span of 13 bases. The CDR3 DNA is TGCGCCAGCAGTTACGGAGGGACAACTGGAAACACCATATATTTT. Translating it yields CASSYGGTTGNTIYF.

The chain couples TRBV30 to TRBJ1-1; a possible D gene is TRBD1 (5 bases). Germline CDR1 is GTSNPN and CDR2 is SVGIG (reference sequence). Between the trimmed V and J ends, which lost 4 bases and 9 bases, there was a span of 12 bases. This CDR3 is built from 11 residues. As DNA, the CDR3 is TGTGCCTGGAATAGGGGCGAGAAAGCTTTCTTT. This sequence encodes CAWNRGEKAFF.

The chain recombines TRBV4-2 with TRBJ1-1; no reliable D call. The CDR3 length is 14 residues. Germline CDR1 LGHNA, CDR2 YNFKEQ. The V and J ends lost 0 bases and 6 bases respectively, with 11 bases between them. The CDR3 spells CASSQDPFLAEAFF. CDR3 in DNA: TGTGCCAGCAGCCAAGATCCGTTTCTCGCTGAAGCTTTCTTT.

V and J are TRBV7-2 and TRBJ2-3; tentative D call: TRBD1 (6 bases). The CDR3 covers 14 residues. Germline V gene lookup returns CDR1 SGHTA and CDR2 FQGNSA. Trimming cost V 2 bases and J 5 bases, with 11 bases left between them. For the CDR3, the DNA is TGTGCCAGCAGCTTACTGGGGGCGGGAGATACGCAGTATTTT. This sequence encodes CASSLLGAGDTQYF.

This sequence joins TRBV27 and TRBJ2-1, with 11 bases fitting TRBD2. The CDR3 has 15 amino acids. The J segment lost 8 bases and the V segment lost 3 bases, leaving 6 bases of the junction unmatched. Germline assignment: CDR1 MNHEY and CDR2 SMNVEV (reference sequence). The CDR3 sequence: CASSFSSGRRDEQFF. The CDR3 DNA follows: TGTGCCAGCAGTTTTTCTAGCGGGAGGAGGGATGAGCAGTTCTTC.